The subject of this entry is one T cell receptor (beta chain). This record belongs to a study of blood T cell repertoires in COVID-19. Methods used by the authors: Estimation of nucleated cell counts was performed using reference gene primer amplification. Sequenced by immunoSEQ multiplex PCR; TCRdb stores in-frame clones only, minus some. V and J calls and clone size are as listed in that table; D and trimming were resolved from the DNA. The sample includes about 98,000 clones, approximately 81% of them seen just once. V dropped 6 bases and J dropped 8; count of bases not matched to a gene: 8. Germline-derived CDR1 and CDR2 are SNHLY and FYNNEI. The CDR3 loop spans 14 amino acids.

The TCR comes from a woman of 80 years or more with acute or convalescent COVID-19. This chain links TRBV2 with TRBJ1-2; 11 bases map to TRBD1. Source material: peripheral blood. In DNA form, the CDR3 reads TGTGCCAGCAGGATTGGACAGGGGGCGAACGGCTACACCTTC. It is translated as CASRIGQGANGYTF.